This is a list of T cell receptor beta chains from one sample in a study of siplizumab effects on memory and regulatory T cells. Some clones are missing from TCRdb's copy, which holds only in-frame ones; the method was immunoSEQ multiplex PCR. The sample has about 72,000 clones; about 89% are singletons. The sequencing input was CD8+ T cells sorted from blood. These receptors were taken from a human donor in good health. Each CDR3 is given with its conserved first and last residue. Each record gives: clone size, D gene, V gene, J gene, CDR3 protein, CDR3 DNA. D genes are given only for firm matches. Some rows have no size entry. The others give once, few or many, or a class for an expanded clone.

clone_size: .
d_call: .
v_call: TRBV6-1
j_call: TRBJ2-2
cdr3_aa: CASIEVNTGELFF
cdr3_nt: TGTGCCAGCATTGAAGTAAACACCGGGGAGCTGTTTTTT

clone_size: .
d_call: .
v_call: TRBV6-6
j_call: TRBJ2-7
cdr3_aa: CASSFSWDPSYEQYF
cdr3_nt: TGTGCCAGCAGTTTTTCATGGGATCCGTCCTACGAGCAGTACTTC

clone_size: few
d_call: .
v_call: TRBV4-1
j_call: TRBJ2-7
cdr3_aa: CASSQDFAGYEQYF
cdr3_nt: TGCGCCAGCAGCCAAGATTTCGCAGGGTACGAGCAGTACTTC

clone_size: .
d_call: TRBD2
v_call: TRBV7-6
j_call: TRBJ2-7
cdr3_aa: CASSSAGGNEQYF
cdr3_nt: TGTGCCAGCAGCTCGGCGGGAGGAAACGAGCAGTACTTC

clone_size: .
d_call: .
v_call: TRBV5-5
j_call: TRBJ2-1
cdr3_aa: CASSLTRYNEQFF
cdr3_nt: TGTGCCAGCAGCTTGACCAGGTACAATGAGCAGTTCTTC

clone_size: .
d_call: TRBD2
v_call: TRBV27
j_call: TRBJ2-5
cdr3_aa: CASSYWTSGNQETQYF
cdr3_nt: TGTGCCAGCAGTTACTGGACTAGCGGGAACCAAGAGACCCAGTACTTC

clone_size: .
d_call: TRBD2
v_call: TRBV19
j_call: TRBJ2-7
cdr3_aa: CASSAAGESYEQYF
cdr3_nt: TGTGCCAGTAGTGCGGCGGGAGAGTCCTACGAGCAGTACTTC

clone_size: .
d_call: .
v_call: TRBV29-1
j_call: TRBJ2-7
cdr3_aa: CSVEVVDTYYEQYF
cdr3_nt: TGCAGCGTTGAAGTCGTGGACACTTACTACGAGCAGTACTTC

clone_size: .
d_call: .
v_call: TRBV2
j_call: TRBJ1-2
cdr3_aa: CASSEPEGIYGYTF
cdr3_nt: TGTGCCAGCAGTGAACCGGAGGGTATCTATGGCTACACCTTC

clone_size: .
d_call: TRBD1
v_call: TRBV10-1
j_call: TRBJ2-7
cdr3_aa: CASSDGTGAQEQYF
cdr3_nt: TGCGCCAGCAGTGATGGGACAGGGGCGCAGGAGCAGTACTTC